This entry lists 25 T cell receptor beta chains sequenced from one sample in a study of technical replicates of blood from a few donors. TCRdb keeps only in-frame clones here, not all; method: immunoSEQ multiplex PCR. Among 60,000 to 90,000 clones, roughly 89% were seen once, and the ten largest hold roughly 0.36%. The sequenced material came from T cells isolated from PBMCs. All receptors derive from a human donor in good health.

This clone showed up just a few times. The CDR3 is CATSSLNRGSNQPQHF. DNA for the CDR3: TGTGCCACCAGCAGTCTAAACAGGGGCAGCAATCAGCCCCAGCATTTT. V gene TRBV15 combines with J gene TRBJ1-5; 7 bases align to TRBD1. This CDR3 is built from 16 residues. V was pared by 3 bases and J by 1 base, with 6 bases of the junction left unmatched. CDR1 is LNHNV and CDR2 is YYDKDF in the germline V gene (reference sequence). The whole variable domain, filled in from reference TRBV15 and TRBJ1-5, reads DAMVIQNPRYQVTQFGKPVTLSCSQTLNHNVMYWYQQKSSQAPKLLFHYYDKDFNNEADTPDNFQSRRPNTSFCFLDIRSPGLGDTAMYLCATSSLNRGSNQPQHFGDGTRLSIL.

This chain links TRBV9 with TRBJ2-2, with 14 bases matching TRBD2. Germline V gene lookup returns CDR1 SGDLS and CDR2 YYNGEE. The CDR3 has 22 residues. The V segment lost 3 bases and the J segment 5 bases; nucleotides outside the gene matches: 21. CDR3 DNA: TGTGCCAGCAGCGGACATACCCCGGGACTAGCGGGGGACCCTGTAGGGACCGGGGAGCTGTTTTTT. Its protein is CASSGHTPGLAGDPVGTGELFF.

V and J are TRBV6-6 and TRBJ1-3; D gene unclear. Trimming shortened V by 7 bases and J by 4 bases, and 8 bases separated the two germline ends. CDR1 MNHNY and CDR2 SVGAGI come from the germline V gene (reference sequence). The length of the CDR3 is 12 residues. CDR3 sequence: CASTVAGNTIYF. In nucleotides, the CDR3 is TGTGCCAGCACCGTAGCCGGAAACACCATATATTTT.

This clone was detected once. The chain is built from TRBV29-1 and TRBJ2-7; TRBD1 aligns across 10 bases. The CDR3 totals 14 residues. CDR1 SQVTM and CDR2 ANQGSEA come from the germline V gene. Trimming cost V 6 bases and J 1 base; bases outside gene matches: 6. CDR3 in amino acids: CSVAGTGVSYEQYF. CDR3 nucleotides: TGCAGCGTGGCCGGGACAGGGGTGTCCTACGAGCAGTACTTC.

CDR3 loop: CASSDGLREQYF. The CDR3 bases are TGTGCCAGCAGCGACGGACTACGCGAGCAGTACTTC. V and J are TRBV9 and TRBJ2-7; possible D gene TRBD2, 6 bases. V lost 3 bases and J lost 6, with 10 bases in between. The germline gives CDR1 SGDLS, CDR2 YYNGEE. The length of the CDR3 is 12 residues. The full variable domain, with the rest looked up from reference TRBV9 and TRBJ2-7, is DSGVTQTPKHLITATGQRVTLRCSPRSGDLSVYWYQQSLDQGLQFLIQYYNGEERAKGNILERFSAQQFPDLHSELNLSSLELGDSALYFCASSDGLREQYFGPGTRLTVT.

This sequence joins TRBV29-1 and TRBJ2-5; a possible D gene is TRBD2 (6 bases). This CDR3 has 13 residues. Germline CDR1 is SQVTM and CDR2 is ANQGSEA. V gave up 2 bases and J gave up 4 bases, with 11 bases separating them. The CDR3 sequence: CSVETGSLETQYF. For the CDR3, the DNA is TGCAGCGTTGAAACCGGGAGCTTAGAGACCCAGTACTTC.

The chain joins TRBV28 to TRBJ1-1; no reliable D call. Germline CDR1 is MDHEN and CDR2 is SYDVKM. With 4 bases removed from V and 6 bases from J, the gap between germline ends came to 12 bases. There are 13 residues in the CDR3. CDR3 DNA: TGTGCCAGCAGTTCTCCGACAAGCCCTGAAGCTTTCTTT. This codes for CASSSPTSPEAFF.

This chain connects TRBV6-6 to TRBJ2-2, with a weak D call TRBD2 (5 bases). The CDR3 runs to 15 residues. Germline CDR1 MNHNY, CDR2 SVGAGI (reference sequence). V was clipped by 8 bases and J by 0 bases, with 13 bases between them. CDR3 sequence: CASLLGGPNTGELFF. The CDR3 DNA follows: TGTGCCAGCCTGTTAGGCGGGCCGAACACCGGGGAGCTGTTTTTT.

The CDR3 reads CASSIVSEEDGYTF. CDR3 DNA: TGTGCCAGTAGTATAGTATCTGAGGAGGATGGCTACACCTTC. V is TRBV19 and J is TRBJ1-2; D unclear. Looked up from germline, CDR1 is LNHDA and CDR2 is SQIVND (reference sequence). Trimming shortened V by 1 base and J by 6 bases, and 12 bases separated the two germline ends. The CDR3 length is 14 residues.

V and J are TRBV5-1 and TRBJ1-2; TRBD1 is a possible D gene (5 bases). The germline V gene encodes CDR1 SGHRS and CDR2 YFSETQ. Trimming took off 4 bases at V and 2 bases at J, with 9 bases between the two ends. The length of the CDR3 is 13 residues. The CDR3 reads CASSPGLNYGYTF. The CDR3 region has the DNA TGCGCCAGCAGCCCGGGACTAAACTATGGCTACACCTTC. Complete variable domain (other parts from reference TRBV5-1 and TRBJ1-2): KAGVTQTPRYLIKTRGQQVTLSCSPISGHRSVSWYQQTPGQGLQFLFEYFSETQRNKGNFPGRFSGRQFSNSRSEMNVSTLELGDSALYLCASSPGLNYGYTFGSGTRLTVV.

The genes are TRBV6-4 and TRBJ2-3, with D possibly TRBD2 on 6 matching bases. The CDR3 contains 14 residues. The ends were cut back, 4 bases at V and 2 bases at J, with 10 bases in the middle. Germline V gene sequence: CDR1 MRHNA, CDR2 SNTAGT. The CDR3 loop is CASSAGEHTDTQYF. The CDR3 DNA reads as TGTGCCAGCAGTGCGGGAGAACACACAGATACGCAGTATTTT.

CDR3 sequence (DNA): TGTGCCAGCAGGGACAGGGGCTACGAGCAGTACTTC. The encoded protein is CASRDRGYEQYF. V is TRBV6-5 and J is TRBJ2-7, with 9 bases matching TRBD1. From germline, CDR1 is MNHEY and CDR2 SVGAGI. V lost 6 bases, J lost 3 bases, and 0 bases stayed unmatched. The CDR3 runs 12 residues.

V and J are TRBV5-6 and TRBJ2-7, with D possibly matching TRBD1 (6 bases). Trimming removed 8 bases at V and 2 bases at J, with 11 bases between. The CDR3 has 12 amino acids. The germline V gene encodes CDR1 SGHDT and CDR2 YYEEEE. DNA for the CDR3: TGTGCCAGTACACAGGGTACCTACGAGCAGTACTTC. Translating it yields CASTQGTYEQYF.

The rearrangement links TRBV15 to TRBJ1-2; 7 bases agree with TRBD1. Per germline, CDR1 LNHNV and CDR2 YYDKDF (reference sequence). This CDR3 contains 13 residues. The V segment lost 5 bases and the J segment 2 bases; nucleotides outside the gene matches: 2. CDR3 protein: CATSGQENYGYTF. DNA of the CDR3: TGTGCCACCAGCGGACAGGAAAACTATGGCTACACCTTC.

This clone was seen once. V is TRBV18 and J is TRBJ1-5; no reliable D call. This CDR3 has 14 residues. CDR1 KGHSH and CDR2 LQKENI come from the germline V gene. V shed 2 bases and J shed 5 bases, with 10 bases lying between them. The CDR3 DNA reads TGTGCCAGCTCACCAGGGCTGGGAGATCAGCCCCAGCATTTT. As protein: CASSPGLGDQPQHF.

The chain links TRBV6-6 to TRBJ2-7; 11 bases map to TRBD1. V shed 6 bases and J 5 bases; nucleotides not matched to a gene: 9. The germline CDR1 and CDR2 sequences are MNHNY and SVGAGI (reference sequence). The CDR3 sequence is 15 residues long. The CDR3 bases are TGTGCCAGCAGACTAGGGACAGGGGGGGTGGACGAGCAGTACTTC. It specifies CASRLGTGGVDEQYF.

The chain has TRBV28 and TRBJ1-2; 12 bases line up with TRBD1. The CDR3 covers 19 residues. Germline V CDR1 and CDR2: MDHEN, SYDVKM. The J segment lost 5 bases and the V segment lost 7 bases, leaving 20 bases of the junction unmatched. For the CDR3, the DNA is TGTGCCAGCACCGTTTGGGCCCCGGGACAGGGGGCTGGCGGGTATGGCTACACCTTC. Protein: CASTVWAPGQGAGGYGYTF.

The chain carries TRBV5-4 and TRBJ1-4; the D is unclear. This CDR3 region has 13 residues. Germline V CDR1 and CDR2: SGHNT, YYREEE (reference sequence). The ends were cut back, 4 bases at V and 8 bases at J, with 12 bases in the middle. CDR3 protein: CASSEATGEKLFF. In DNA form, the CDR3 reads TGTGCCAGCAGCGAGGCTACCGGGGAAAAACTGTTTTTT.

V is TRBV2 and J is TRBJ1-3; D remains unclear. The CDR3 extends over 10 amino acids. V gave up 6 bases and J gave up 8 bases, with 5 bases separating them. The V gene's germline CDR1 is SNHLY and CDR2 FYNNEI. CDR3 in DNA: TGTGCCAGCAGGGCGGACACCATATATTTT. It translates to CASRADTIYF.

The J gene is TRBJ1-2, the V gene TRBV27; tentatively, D is TRBD1 (6 bases). Trimming removed 0 bases from V and 1 base from J, with 12 bases in between. The CDR3 has 16 amino acids. Germline values: CDR1 MNHEY, CDR2 SMNVEV (reference sequence). CDR3 region: CASSLSGRGGNYGYTF. CDR3 nucleotide sequence: TGTGCCAGCAGTTTATCGGGCAGGGGTGGTAACTATGGCTACACCTTC.

The V call is TRBV4-2, the J call TRBJ2-7; 8 bases are shared with TRBD2. This CDR3 spans 16 amino acids. Germline trimming cut 4 bases from V and 2 bases from J; bases unmatched to any gene: 10. Germline CDR1 reads LGHNA; CDR2 reads YNFKEQ. In nucleotides, the CDR3 is TGTGCCAGCAGCCCCCTCTCGACTAGCGCCGCCTACGAGCAGTACTTC. Its protein product is CASSPLSTSAAYEQYF.

The chain recombines TRBV5-1 with TRBJ2-2; TRBD2 matches 14 bases. The junction had 2 bases not matched to a gene; V was cut back by 3 bases and J by 4 bases. CDR3 length: 16 residues. Germline V gives CDR1 SGHRS, CDR2 YFSETQ. The CDR3 region is CASSWGLAGATGELFF. The CDR3 coding sequence is TGCGCCAGCAGCTGGGGACTAGCGGGAGCCACCGGGGAGCTGTTTTTT.

This clone was seen only a few times. This chain connects TRBV6-5 to TRBJ1-1; D may be TRBD1 (6 bases). CDR3 size: 12 residues. The ends were cut back, 5 bases at V and 10 bases at J, with 14 bases in the middle. The germline V gene encodes CDR1 MNHEY and CDR2 SVGAGI. As DNA, the CDR3 is TGTGCCAGCAGTCGTACAGGGATAGGAGCTTTCTTT. This encodes CASSRTGIGAFF.

V is TRBV10-3 and J is TRBJ1-1, with 10 bases identical to TRBD1. From germline, CDR1 is ENHRY and CDR2 SYGVKD. V dropped 6 bases and J dropped 6; count of bases not matched to a gene: 4. CDR3 size: 13 residues. CDR3 region: CAIRDRGRAEAFF. CDR3 sequence (DNA): TGTGCCATCAGAGACAGGGGGCGTGCTGAAGCTTTCTTT.

This clone appeared a few times. CDR3 nucleotides: TGTGCCAGTAGTCTTGGCTTCGCCTATGGCTACACCTTC. Its translation: CASSLGFAYGYTF. V gene TRBV19 combines with J gene TRBJ1-2, with unresolved D. CDR1 and CDR2 (germline): LNHDA, SQIVND (reference sequence). V gave up 5 bases and J gave up 4 bases, with 11 bases separating them. This CDR3 is 13 amino acids long.